This T cell receptor (beta chain) was retrieved from a study of blood T cell repertoires in COVID-19. Study in general: Samples taken during acute and convalescent COVID-19 were collected in the United States, Italy and Spain. PBMCs, B-cell-depleted T cells, or T cells were the source of the cDNA or gDNA that made up the material.

Germline CDR1 reads LGHDT; CDR2 reads YNNKEL (reference sequence). The CDR3 is 17 residues long. Losses at the gene ends were 0 bases for V and 0 bases for J; bases not matched to a gene: 4. In the original processing: Scientists estimated how many nucleated cells there were by amplifying reference gene primers. TCRdb's copy holds only in-frame clones and misses some; the assay was immunoSEQ multiplex PCR. V, J and clone size are taken as reported in that table, and D and trimming were inferred from the DNA itself. The sample contains 75,000 to 90,000 clones, 90% to 95% of which appear only once. V usage is TRBV3-1 (or the pseudogene TRBV3-2) and J usage is TRBJ2-1, with 8 positions matching TRBD2. This sequence originates from a woman between 50 and 59 years old in a cohort sampled during active COVID-19. Specimen: peripheral blood. The DNA for the CDR3 is TGTGCCAGCAGCCAAGATTCGAGCGGGAGCTCCTACAATGAGCAGTTCTTC. As protein: CASSQDSSGSSYNEQFF.